The rows below give T cell receptor beta chains drawn from one sample of a study of cytomegalovirus exposure and HLA in healthy donors. Method: immunoSEQ multiplex PCR; TCRdb's copy keeps in-frame clones and lacks some. The sample includes 200,000 or so clones. Specimen: PBMCs. These receptors all stem from a boy between 10 and 17 years old in good health and CMV-seronegative. The CDR3 runs from the conserved cysteine through the conserved F or W. D genes are given only for firm matches.

>TRBJ2-7|TRBV5-1|TRBD1
TGCGCCAGCAGCTTGGATGGGGCAAGGGGGCATCTACCAAACTACGAGCAGTACTTC
CASSLDGARGHLPNYEQYF
>TRBJ2-7|TRBV19|TRBD1
TGTGCCAGTAGTCCCTCCGGGACAGCCTCCTACGAGCAGTACTTC
CASSPSGTASYEQYF
>TRBJ2-2|TRBV7-9|TRBD1
TGTGCCAGCTCGAACAGGGGGGACGGGGAGCTGTTTTTT
CASSNRGDGELFF
>TRBJ2-7|TRBV5-4|.
TGTGCCAGCAGCTTGGAGCTAGTTGACGAGCAGTACTTC
CASSLELVDEQYF
>TRBJ1-4|TRBV5-8|TRBD1
TGTGCCAGCAGCTCTACAGGGGGAGGATATGAAAAACTGTTTTTT
CASSSTGGGYEKLFF
>TRBJ1-1|TRBV5-1|TRBD1
TGCGCCAGCAGCTTGGCCTCAGGGGGGTTGAACACTGAAGCTTTCTTT
CASSLASGGLNTEAFF
>TRBJ2-3|TRBV18|TRBD1
TGTGCCAGCACCCGGGACAGGGAGGCGGATACGCAGTATTTT
CASTRDREADTQYF
>TRBJ1-1|TRBV25-1|.
TGTGCCAGCAGTGAAGATGGCCCTGAAGCTTTCTTT
CASSEDGPEAFF
>TRBJ1-1|TRBV20-1|.
TGCAGTGCTAGAGTATTCACTGAAGCTTTCTTT
CSARVFTEAFF
>TRBJ2-7|TRBV7-9|TRBD1
TGTGCCAGCAGCTCCGCGACAGGGAGTTTCGACGAGCAGTACTTC
CASSSATGSFDEQYF
>TRBJ1-5|TRBV7-2|TRBD1
TGTGCCAGCAGCCTGTTAAGTGTGGTACAGGGGGACCAGCCCCAGCATTTT
CASSLLSVVQGDQPQHF
>TRBJ1-4|TRBV6-6|.
TGTGCCAGCAGTTTAAAGGACAGTGTAAATGAAAAACTGTTTTTT
CASSLKDSVNEKLFF
>TRBJ1-5|TRBV6-1|.
TGTGCCAGCAGTGATGTCTATCAGCCCCAGCATTTT
CASSDVYQPQHF
>TRBJ1-2|TRBV6-5|.
TGTGCCAGCAGTCCCGCCGAGCGTGGTGGCTACACCTTC
CASSPAERGGYTF
>TRBJ2-5|TRBV10-1|.
TGCGCCACCCAAGGGGTCCAAGGAGAGACCCAGTACTTC
CATQGVQGETQYF
>TRBJ1-2|TRBV2|.
TGTGCCAGCAGTGAGTTTCAGGGCCCCATTCCTTATGGCTACACCTTC
CASSEFQGPIPYGYTF
>TRBJ2-1|TRBV7-9|TRBD1
TGTGCCAGCAGCCTGACAGGGACAGGCTACAATGAGCAGTTCTTC
CASSLTGTGYNEQFF
>TRBJ1-3|TRBV6-5|.
TGTGCCAGCATTGGGACACCATCTGGAAACACCATATATTTT
CASIGTPSGNTIYF
>TRBJ1-2|TRBV6-5|.
TGTGCCAGCACTCAAACCTACTCTTCTAACTATGGCTACACCTTC
CASTQTYSSNYGYTF
>TRBJ1-2|TRBV4-1|TRBD1
TGCGCCAGCAGCCTTAACAGGGGCGAAAACTATGGCTACACCTTC
CASSLNRGENYGYTF
>TRBJ2-1|TRBV6-1|.
TGTGCCAGCAATCCAGGGAAGGTTGGTGAGAATGAGCAGTTCTTC
CASNPGKVGENEQFF
>TRBJ2-6|TRBV11-1|.
TGTGCCAGCAGCTCTAGGGGGTCTGGGGCCAACGTCCTGACTTTC
CASSSRGSGANVLTF
>TRBJ1-6|TRBV18|TRBD1
TGTGCCAGCTCACCACCGGGAACAGGGGGCTCACCCCTCCACTTT
CASSPPGTGGSPLHF
>TRBJ2-7|TRBV30|.
TGTGCCTGGACTGAGAACTACGAGCAGTACTTC
CAWTENYEQYF
>TRBJ2-7|TRBV30|.
TGTGCCTGGAGTGTAATGGGGAGCGAGCAGTACTTC
CAWSVMGSEQYF
>TRBJ2-2|TRBV30|.
TGTGCCTGGAGTTTAATCGGGGAGCTGTTTTTT
CAWSLIGELFF
>TRBJ1-1|TRBV5-4|.
TGTGCCAGCAGCTTGGGTTCAGGCTTCACTGAAGCTTTCTTT
CASSLGSGFTEAFF
>TRBJ1-1|TRBV28|TRBD1
TGTGCCAGCAGCCTACGGGACAGGGGATCTACTGAAGCTTTCTTT
CASSLRDRGSTEAFF
>TRBJ2-1|TRBV7-3|.
TGTGCCAGCAGCCCAAGGCCAGGCACCTACAATGAGCAGTTCTTC
CASSPRPGTYNEQFF
>TRBJ1-5|TRBV2|.
TGTGCCAGCAGCGCTACAGGGACCCACCCGGGGCGGCCCCAGCATTTT
CASSATGTHPGRPQHF
>TRBJ1-1|TRBV28|.
TGTGCCAGCAGTTTAGCAGGTTATCGGCCAGCTTTCTTT
CASSLAGYRPAFF
>TRBJ1-1|TRBV7-9|.
TGTGCCAGCAGCTTTATCCTAGTAGGCACTGAAGCTTTCTTT
CASSFILVGTEAFF
>TRBJ2-3|TRBV7-2|.
TGTGCCAGCAGCCTGGGACTTTCCACAGATACGCAGTATTTT
CASSLGLSTDTQYF
>TRBJ1-5|TRBV27|TRBD1
TGTGCCAGCAGTTGGGACAGGAATCAGCCCCAGCATTTT
CASSWDRNQPQHF
>TRBJ2-3|TRBV5-6|.
TGTGCCAGCAGCCCGTCACCCGACAGCGATACGCAGTATTTT
CASSPSPDSDTQYF
>TRBJ1-1|TRBV6-5|.
TGTGCCAGCAGTTACTCGTCTTCGCAGGGTTCTTTCTTT
CASSYSSSQGSFF
>TRBJ2-7|TRBV9|.
TGTGCCAGCAGCGTAGAATTCACCGGAGGGAACAGCGAGCAGTACTTC
CASSVEFTGGNSEQYF
>TRBJ1-1|TRBV27|.
TGTGCCAGCAGTTCCCGACAGGTTATGAACACTGAAGCTTTCTTT
CASSSRQVMNTEAFF
>TRBJ1-2|TRBV30|.
TGTGCCTGCCCCCCTGGAGGGTCTGCGGATTTTAACTATGGCTACACCTTC
CACPPGGSADFNYGYTF
>TRBJ1-2|TRBV2|.
TGTGCCAGCAGTGCGGACTATGGCTACACCTTC
CASSADYGYTF
>TRBJ1-2|TRBV6-1|.
TGTGCCAGCAGTGCCCTAGGGGGGGGCCTGAGCTATGGCTACACCTTC
CASSALGGGLSYGYTF
>TRBJ2-3|TRBV12-5|TRBD2
TGTGCTAGTGGCCCCAGCGGGGGCACAGATACGCAGTATTTT
CASGPSGGTDTQYF
>TRBJ2-5|TRBV5-4|TRBD1
TGTGCCAGCAGGCCGACAGGGCCCGTGGAAGAGACCCAGTACTTC
CASRPTGPVEETQYF
>TRBJ2-7|TRBV6-5|.
TGTGCCAGCAGTTACTCGATAGAGGGTGCCCCCTACGAGCAGTACTTC
CASSYSIEGAPYEQYF
>TRBJ1-5|TRBV4-1|.
TGCGCCAGCAGCCAAGTACAGATTAGCAATCAGCCCCAGCATTTT
CASSQVQISNQPQHF